The clone carrying this T cell receptor (beta chain) was seen many times. Its antigen is not identified. Across 18 months, stable Graves' hyperthyroidism was marked by no progression to ophthalmopathy. Authors of the study amplified TCR beta CDR3 regions from RNA transcripts. TCR CDR3 regions were first amplified by RT-PCR with HTBI primers. TCRdb re-called the multiplex PCR reads through MiXCR, storing one row per CDR3 protein. The repertoire holds fewer than 600,000 distinct CDR3 sequences, with approximately 14% as singletons. The sample originates from a study of T cells in Graves' hyperthyroidism and ophthalmopathy. Study at large: Blood from the periphery was taken at initial diagnosis, before any treatment. Findings and limits, study-wide: The blood repertoire included most of the expanded thyroid clonotypes above 0.001. A model of 13 V-J features distinguished ophthalmopathy from stable hyperthyroidism.

Trimming removed 5 bases from V and 4 bases from J, with 33 bases in between. Per germline, CDR1 MNHEY and CDR2 SMNVEV (reference sequence). The CDR3 totals 21 residues. The rearrangement links TRBV27 to TRBJ2-1, with unresolved D. What was sequenced was blood. The sequence was obtained from a woman in her thirties or forties with Graves' hyperthyroidism. The CDR3 region has the DNA TGTGCCAGCAGTCCTCAATTCCCCGACGGCGGTGGACGAGAAATTTACAATGAGCAGTTCTTC. It yields the protein CASSPQFPDGGGREIYNEQFF.